This T cell receptor beta chain was recovered during a study of PD-1 blockade in classical Hodgkin lymphoma (dated by TCRdb to 2019 to 2021). Background for the entire study: Nivolumab dosing was 3 mg/kg intravenously every 2 weeks, continuing until either disease progression or unacceptable toxicity. To define a peripheral blood immune signature of response to PD-1 blockade in classical Hodgkin lymphoma, the study combined TCR beta sequencing with CyTOF. The study at large found these results: Patients starting nivolumab less than 1 year after ASCT had lower diversity and were excluded from later analyses to avoid confounding by immune reconstitution. By C4D1, a significant rise was seen in CD4+ TCR diversity but not in CD8+ TCR diversity (p=0.0027 vs p=0.16), and the rise was most apparent among complete responders (p=0.02). Among trial patients, those achieving complete response had baseline diversity similar to that of newly diagnosed patients, while diversity was significantly lower in partial responders and progressors. Newly diagnosed patients were reported to have lower baseline TCR diversity than healthy donors, and relapsed/refractory patients were reported to have lower baseline TCR diversity still. The study covered only a single clinical trial cohort, and the causes of the repertoire differences, possibly disease activity or prior therapy, were still not defined.

The cysteine opens and the phenylalanine closes a CDR3 of 14 amino acids. The only DNA kept is the CDR3, 42 bases in frame from the first base. Cut back by 9 bases and 2 bases, the V and J ends lie 13 bases apart. The germline V gene encodes CDR1 MGHRA and CDR2 YSYEKL. The time point label, read with the paper, signifies: cycle 1 day 1 (C1D1), immediately before nivolumab initiation. All trial patients had relapsed after autologous stem cell transplantation, with cohorts A, B and C differing in prior brentuximab vedotin exposure. The trial cohort was composed of about 53 patients with relapsed/refractory classical Hodgkin lymphoma, for whom complete response, partial response or progressive disease was recorded as best overall response. Single-agent nivolumab was administered to trial patients in the multi-cohort phase II CheckMate 205 trial. An independent review committee assessed best overall response by applying the 2007 International Working Group response criteria. Trial PBMCs were collected just before the start of nivolumab (C1D1) and during therapy at cycle 2 day 1 and cycle 4 day 1. Peripheral blood was collected in 8 mL Vacutainer Cell Preparation Tubes, from which PBMCs were isolated by centrifugation and then cryopreserved.

The Qiagen DNeasy kit was used to extract genomic DNA from unsorted PBMCs and from the negatively selected CD4+ and CD8+ fractions. TCR beta CDR3 regions were amplified by immunoSEQ multiplex PCR using primers annealing to V and J segments. Amplification bias was minimized using a synthetic immune receptor repertoire, and residual bias was removed computationally after sequencing. For the original study's pipeline: Custom Python scripts were used to quantify repertoire diversity as the Shannon entropy index. The unsorted, CD4+ and CD8+ repertoires were each analyzed separately, with the exception of combined analyses, where CD4+ and CD8+ sequences were merged in silico. A clone counted as expanded when the clone's frequency after treatment rose at least 2-fold relative to C1D1, and clones undetected at baseline were given a pseudocount of 0.5. Clones with 0 or 1 copy at C1D1 were defined as singleton clones, while clones with 2 or more copies were defined as non-singleton clones. By matching protein sequences in sorted samples from the same patient, clones expanded in unsorted samples were annotated as CD4+, CD8+ or unknown. Wilcoxon tests on paired samples were used to test changes in diversity from C1D1 to C4D1. Drawn from immuneACCESS, this table holds only the in-frame rearrangements with V and J called that TCRdb kept. Clones are partly lost; checked studies trace under half to an unresolved V gene and leave the rest unexplained. V and J calls and clone size come straight from that table; D and trimming were deduced from the DNA. A total of 20,000 or so clones appear in this sample, around 85% of them only once. Around 6% of the sample is held by the ten biggest clonotypes.

As for this clone: Its binding antigen is unknown. One base away there is no much larger clone; base qualities are not given.

The TCR sequence derives from a human donor with classical Hodgkin lymphoma. The sequence links TRBV4-1 to TRBJ1-4, with TRBD1 tentatively as D gene (6 bases match). Sequences were derived from peripheral blood mononuclear cells (PBMCs), sampled at baseline. The bases are TGCGCCAGTCAATTCCAGGGGACTAATGAAAAACTGTTTTTT. This translates into CASQFQGTNEKLFF.